This entry lists 31 T cell receptor beta chains sequenced from one sample in a study of monozygotic twins with inflammatory bowel disease. One entry per CDR3 protein, without DNA, is what TCRdb gives after re-calling the 5' RACE reads. This sample's clone table lists some 400,000 distinct CDR3 sequences. The sequencing input was blood. The receptors here all came from a human donor with ulcerative colitis or Crohn's disease, or a healthy co-twin of an affected twin (not recorded which).

J is TRBJ2-5 and V is TRBV7-2; TCRdb calls TRBD1, which cannot be checked without DNA. CDR1 and CDR2 from the germline V gene are SGHTA and FQGNSA. The CDR3 covers 14 residues. CDR3 amino acids: CASSSTGGSETQYF.

The V call is TRBV20-1, the J call TRBJ1-6. The length of the CDR3 is 13 residues. Germline CDR1 reads DFQATT; CDR2 reads SNEGSKA (reference sequence). This CDR3 reads CSASRGDHSPLHF.

The genes are TRBV5-1 and TRBJ1-4; TCRdb's D call, TRBD1, is unchecked because there is no DNA. CDR3 size: 15 residues. From germline, CDR1 is SGHRS and CDR2 YFSETQ. CDR3 residues: CASSLGGQDYEKLFF.

The J gene is TRBJ1-5, the V gene TRBV4-2. From germline, CDR1 is LGHNA and CDR2 YNFKEQ. This CDR3 has 16 amino acids. The CDR3 sequence is CASSQDLVGLYQPQHF.

The rearrangement joins TRBV29-1 to TRBJ1-4. Germline CDR1 reads SQVTM; CDR2 reads ANQGSEA. This CDR3 contains 13 residues. CDR3: CSVGGLDLKSLFF.

This chain uses TRBV7-9 with TRBJ2-3; TCRdb designates TRBD2, a call that cannot be tested without DNA. CDR3 size: 14 residues. CDR1 SEHNR and CDR2 FQNEAQ come from the germline V gene (reference sequence). The CDR3 reads CASSLNPSGDTQYF.

The chain employs TRBV6-1 and TRBJ2-6; the TRBD1 assignment by TCRdb is unverifiable without DNA. The germline gives CDR1 MNHNS, CDR2 SASEGT. The CDR3 has 17 amino acids. The CDR3 sequence is CASIPGQGGGGANVLTF.

V is TRBV7-9 and J is TRBJ2-7; checking the TCRdb D call of TRBD2 is not possible without DNA. The CDR3 totals 16 residues. The V gene's germline CDR1 is SEHNR and CDR2 FQNEAQ (reference sequence). Here the CDR3 reads CASSLSLTSGSYEQYF.

The V call is TRBV19, the J call TRBJ1-2. The CDR3 length is 14 residues. CDR1 and CDR2 from the germline V gene are LNHDA and SQIVND (reference sequence). CDR3: CASSPTPRKDGYTF.

The rearrangement uses TRBV12-3 or TRBV12-4 and TRBJ2-7. The CDR3 consists of 14 residues. CDR3 sequence reads: CASSLGHGAYEQYF.

This chain links TRBV13 with TRBJ2-7; the TCRdb call, TRBD1, lacks DNA for checking. This CDR3 has 12 amino acids. Germline V gives CDR1 PRHDT, CDR2 FYEKMQ (reference sequence). CDR3 region: CASSLPLAEQYF.

The chain uses TRBV11-1 and TRBJ2-1; the D gene TCRdb calls, TRBD2, cannot be checked with no DNA. Germline loops: CDR1 SGHAT, CDR2 FQDESV (reference sequence). This CDR3 is 18 amino acids long. CDR3 protein: CASSPPPRLAGNRNEQFF. Based on the CDR3 plus reference TRBV11-1 and TRBJ2-1, the full variable domain is EAEVAQSPRYKITEKSQAVAFWCDPISGHATLYWYRQILGQGPELLVQFQDESVVDDSQLPKDRFSAERLKGVDSTLKIQPAELGDSAMYLCASSPPPRLAGNRNEQFFGPGTRLTVL.

V usage is TRBV28 and J usage is TRBJ2-4; as DNA is missing, the TRBD2 call by TCRdb cannot be tested. This CDR3 has 12 residues. Germline V gene lookup returns CDR1 MDHEN and CDR2 SYDVKM. This chain's CDR3 is CASSLGRGIQYF.

The rearrangement uses TRBV20-1 and TRBJ2-1; TCRdb designates TRBD2, a call that cannot be tested without DNA. The germline gives CDR1 DFQATT, CDR2 SNEGSKA (reference sequence). This CDR3 is 19 amino acids long. CDR3 protein: CSARDRRLAGVGPYNEQFF.

The J gene is TRBJ2-2, the V gene TRBV4-1; TCRdb gives TRBD1 as the D gene, but with no DNA this cannot be confirmed. The CDR3 runs to 17 residues. Per germline, CDR1 MGHRA and CDR2 YSYEKL. This CDR3 is CASSQDPGQGAAGELFF.

The CDR3 loop reads CASSRTRTGDGELFF. The chain links TRBV5-1 to TRBJ2-2; TCRdb returns TRBD1, unconfirmable since there is no DNA. CDR1 is SGHRS, CDR2 YFSETQ, per germline. This CDR3 spans 15 amino acids. The variable domain in full, with the rest retrieved from reference TRBV5-1 and TRBJ2-2, is KAGVTQTPRYLIKTRGQQVTLSCSPISGHRSVSWYQQTPGQGLQFLFEYFSETQRNKGNFPGRFSGRQFSNSRSEMNVSTLELGDSALYLCASSRTRTGDGELFFGEGSRLTVL.

The rearrangement uses TRBV14 and TRBJ2-7; TCRdb outputs TRBD1, but without DNA this stays unchecked. This CDR3 is built from 14 residues. Germline V CDR1 and CDR2: SGHDN, FVKESK. Here the CDR3 reads CASSLSTGVYEQYF.

V gene TRBV6-5 combines with J gene TRBJ1-4. This CDR3 comprises 16 residues. The germline gives CDR1 MNHEY, CDR2 SVGAGI. The chain's CDR3 is CASSYSKAGPNEKLFF.

This chain joins TRBV28 and TRBJ2-2; the D gene TCRdb calls, TRBD2, cannot be checked with no DNA. The germline V gene encodes CDR1 MDHEN and CDR2 SYDVKM. CDR3 length: 18 amino acids. The CDR3 loop is CASSREPSGIFGTGELFF.

V gene TRBV12-3 or TRBV12-4 combines with J gene TRBJ2-7; lacking DNA, the TRBD1 call made by TCRdb goes unchecked. The CDR3 runs 15 residues. CDR3 region: CASSFRDIGFYEQYF.

The chain couples TRBV6-5 to TRBJ1-5. CDR3 size: 13 residues. Germline loops: CDR1 MNHEY, CDR2 SVGAGI. This chain's CDR3 is CASKGTSNQPQHF.

The chain's CDR3 is CASSSPLYGTGELFF. The genes are TRBV28 and TRBJ2-2; TCRdb gives TRBD1 as the D gene, but with no DNA this cannot be confirmed. This CDR3 has 15 residues. Germline values: CDR1 MDHEN, CDR2 SYDVKM.

This chain connects TRBV12-3 or TRBV12-4 to TRBJ2-7; TCRdb reports TRBD1, a call that lacks DNA to check it against. CDR3 length equals 14 residues. This CDR3 reads CASSPSTGIFEQYF.

The chain links TRBV20-1 to TRBJ1-4; the D gene TCRdb calls, TRBD1, cannot be checked with no DNA. The CDR3 consists of 14 residues. Germline CDR1 DFQATT, CDR2 SNEGSKA (reference sequence). CDR3 sequence reads: CSARTGAENEKLFF.

The chain couples TRBV24-1 to TRBJ2-3; TCRdb calls TRBD1, which cannot be checked without DNA. Germline values: CDR1 KGHDR, CDR2 SFDVKD. The CDR3 runs 16 residues. The CDR3 sequence: CATSDRTGDGTDTQYF.

The J gene is TRBJ2-2, the V gene TRBV14; TCRdb's assignment of TRBD1 cannot be checked, as there is no DNA. Looked up from germline, CDR1 is SGHDN and CDR2 is FVKESK. The CDR3 consists of 15 residues. This CDR3 is CASSQEPRGPGELFF.

The chain is built from TRBV6-1 and TRBJ1-4; the TRBD1 assignment by TCRdb is unverifiable without DNA. Per germline, CDR1 MNHNS and CDR2 SASEGT. The CDR3 sequence is 13 residues long. The CDR3 region is CASSETSPGQGFF.

V usage is TRBV6-1 and J usage is TRBJ2-7. CDR1 and CDR2 (germline): MNHNS, SASEGT. This CDR3 spans 14 amino acids. CDR3 sequence reads: CASSDKGDLYEQYF.

This chain's CDR3 is CASQPRGPKRAQYF. The chain links TRBV5-6 to TRBJ2-5. This CDR3 contains 14 residues. Germline V gene sequence: CDR1 SGHDT, CDR2 YYEEEE.

The genes are TRBV7-9 and TRBJ1-5; TCRdb's D call, TRBD1, is unchecked because there is no DNA. CDR1 is SEHNR, CDR2 FQNEAQ, per germline (reference sequence). This CDR3 contains 14 residues. The CDR3 here is CASSLGTGPRPQHF.

The chain is built from TRBV7-2 and TRBJ2-1; lacking DNA, the TRBD1 call made by TCRdb goes unchecked. The CDR3 consists of 17 residues. The germline gives CDR1 SGHTA, CDR2 FQGNSA. The CDR3 is CASSLVGGAGSYNEQFF.